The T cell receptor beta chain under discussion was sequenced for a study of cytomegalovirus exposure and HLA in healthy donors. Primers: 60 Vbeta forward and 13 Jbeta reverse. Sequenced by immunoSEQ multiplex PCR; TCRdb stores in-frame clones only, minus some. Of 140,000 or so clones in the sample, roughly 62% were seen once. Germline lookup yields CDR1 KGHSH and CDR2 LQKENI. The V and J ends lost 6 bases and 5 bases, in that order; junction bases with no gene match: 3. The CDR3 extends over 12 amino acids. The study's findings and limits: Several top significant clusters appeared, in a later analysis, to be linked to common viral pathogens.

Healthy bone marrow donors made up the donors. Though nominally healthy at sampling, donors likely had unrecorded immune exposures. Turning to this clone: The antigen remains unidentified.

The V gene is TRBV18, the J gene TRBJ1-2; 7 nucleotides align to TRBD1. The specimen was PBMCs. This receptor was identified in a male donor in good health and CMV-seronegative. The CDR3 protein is CASSARGYGYTF. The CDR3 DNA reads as TGTGCCAGCTCTGCCAGGGGGTATGGCTACACCTTC.